This T cell receptor (beta chain) stems from a study of blood T cell repertoires in COVID-19 (dated by TCRdb to 2019 to 2021). In the study overall: Samples covering the acute and convalescent phases of COVID-19 were provided by collaborators in the United States, Italy and Spain. The prospective study material was composed of cDNA or gDNA derived from T cells, B-cell-depleted T cells, or PBMCs. Samples came from the ongoing ImmuneRACE study (first 160 participants) plus 1,254 subjects from 6 global collaborators. Where available, HLA class I and class II types were taken from metadata supplied by the sample provider and were not determined by assay-based typing. The repertoires were released in a freely available public database intended as a resource for research on the immune response to SARS-CoV-2. Subjects who had been exposed to COVID-19, were actively infected with it, or had recovered from it provided the deeply sampled blood TCRbeta repertoires that made up the dataset. A de-identified subject ID, COVID-19 status, age in years and sex were almost always included in the sample metadata.

For CDR1 and CDR2, the germline V gene (reference sequence) lists WNHNN and SYGVQD. The CDR3 starts with the cysteine, ends with the phenylalanine, and has 16 residues. Only CDR3 DNA is held: 48 bases, read in frame from base 1. Ends trimmed: V by 1 base, J by 2 bases; bases unmatched to a gene: 6. Participants in the prospective study were enrolled through a virtual design, were aged about 18 to 90 years, and lived in about 25 United States geographic areas. Cohort assignment in the prospective study relied on participant-reported clinical history from a screening survey and a study questionnaire. ImmuneRACE Cohort 3 recovered participants were defined by two consecutive negative NP/OP PCR tests, healthcare professional clearance, or symptom resolution. Each participant in the prospective study had whole blood, serum and a nasopharyngeal or oropharyngeal swab collected by mobile phlebotomists. Additional blood draws and questionnaires over an approximately two-month period could optionally be provided by prospective study participants. Before DNA extraction, prospective study blood samples were shipped either frozen or at room temperature.

TCRbeta CDR3 regions were amplified from genomic DNA using the immunoSEQ Assay, a bias-controlled multiplex PCR. The authors' analysis ran thus. Nucleated cell counts per sample were estimated from amplification of reference gene primers within the assay. To quantify the absolute abundance of each unique TCRbeta CDR3 rearrangement, sequence reads were collapsed and filtered. Productive Simpson clonality was computed per sample as the square root of Simpson's diversity index over productive rearrangements. Entries here come from immuneACCESS through TCRdb and include only in-frame sequences with V and J called. Some clones fail to appear in such tables; in the studies checked, an unresolved V gene covers under half of the shortfall, and the cause of the remainder is unknown. V and J calls and clone size follow that table, whereas D and trimming were derived from the DNA. Recorded for this sample are about 270,000 clones; 80% to 90% of them occurred a single time. The ten biggest clones cover 2.4% of the sample.

This clone was detected only once. This receptor's antigen is unknown. No much larger clone exists at a distance of one base, and base qualities are not known. General conclusions and limits of the study: How much clinical and demographic metadata was included differed by source and by participant, and the metadata was provided uncurated.

The receptor was isolated from a woman between 18 and 29 years old who had recovered from COVID-19. The sequencing sample was made of PBMCs or T cells enriched from blood (not recorded which). The sequence joins TRBV10-1 to TRBJ2-3; TRBD2 fits 7 bases in the junction. Read as DNA, the sequence is TGCGCCAGCAGTGAGTTTTCCCGACTAGCCACAGATACGCAGTATTTT. This encodes CASSEFSRLATDTQYF.